These 8 T cell receptor beta chains were sequenced from one sample in a study of CXCR3-negative and CXCR3-positive naive CD8 T cells. TRB cDNA libraries were made by UMI-labeled 5' RACE. TCRdb reprocessed the 5' RACE reads and keeps a single row for each CDR3 protein, giving no DNA. This table holds 100,000 to 150,000 distinct CDR3 sequences. The sequenced material came from naive CXCR3- CD8+ T cells from blood. The sample's subset: CD45RO-CCR7+CD27+CD95- naive CD8+ T cells lacking CXCR3 (TNR3-). Receptors originate from a human donor in good health. Some clones in this sample may be carry-over from other donors' samples.

The V gene is TRBV7-6, the J gene TRBJ2-3; TCRdb designates TRBD1, a call that cannot be tested without DNA. Germline CDR1 reads SGHVS; CDR2 reads FNYEAQ. The CDR3 contains 15 residues. The CDR3: CASSLQSDRPITQYF.

The genes are TRBV29-1 and TRBJ1-4; TCRdb picks TRBD1, but there is no DNA to check that call. This CDR3 has 14 residues. Looked up from germline, CDR1 is SQVTM and CDR2 is ANQGSEA. The CDR3 region is CSVEGPGEHEKLFF.

The V call is TRBV6-2 or TRBV6-3, the J call TRBJ2-7. The CDR3 is 15 residues long. Looked up from germline, CDR1 is MNHEY and CDR2 is SVGEGT. This chain's CDR3 is CASSYASWTPYEQYF.

The gene calls are TRBV7-9 and TRBJ1-1; lacking DNA, the TRBD1 call made by TCRdb goes unchecked. The CDR3 has 17 residues. The germline V gene has CDR1 SEHNR and CDR2 FQNEAQ (reference sequence). CDR3 residues: CASSSQALGGERTEAFF.

The chain joins TRBV29-1 to TRBJ1-5. The CDR3 extends over 13 amino acids. Germline values: CDR1 SQVTM, CDR2 ANQGSEA. CDR3 sequence reads: CSALFPADPPQHF.

This chain joins TRBV20-1 and TRBJ2-1; TCRdb's assignment of TRBD1 cannot be checked, as there is no DNA. Per the germline V gene, CDR1 is DFQATT and CDR2 is SNEGSKA (reference sequence). This CDR3 has 15 residues. This chain's CDR3 is CSARDRDRGFHEQFF.

The chain joins TRBV28 to TRBJ1-2. This CDR3 comprises 12 residues. In germline, CDR1 is MDHEN, CDR2 SYDVKM. The CDR3 sequence is CASSFMFYGYTF.

The V gene is TRBV9, the J gene TRBJ2-2; TCRdb picks TRBD1, but there is no DNA to check that call. Germline-derived CDR1 and CDR2 are SGDLS and YYNGEE. The CDR3 covers 11 residues. CDR3 sequence: CASMGAGELFF.